This is a list of T cell receptor beta chains from one sample in a study of Graves' ophthalmopathy and Graves' hyperthyroidism. TCRdb reprocessed the multiplex PCR reads with MiXCR, giving one entry per CDR3 protein. The data show some 750,000 distinct CDR3 sequences, 40% seen once. Sequencing was carried out using peripheral blood. The receptors were sampled from an adult man with Graves' ophthalmopathy. CDR3s include the opening cysteine and the closing phenylalanine or tryptophan. D genes are given only for firm matches. Some rows have no size entry. The others give once, few or many, or a class for an expanded clone.

j_call: TRBJ1-1; d_call: NA; clone_size: NA; v_call: TRBV6-4; cdr3_nt: TGTGCCACCCTCGGGAACACTGAAGCTTTCTTT; cdr3_aa: CATLGNTEAFF
j_call: TRBJ1-2; d_call: NA; clone_size: many; v_call: TRBV29-1; cdr3_nt: TGCAGCGTTGGAATCGCGCCTAACTATGGCTACACCTTC; cdr3_aa: CSVGIAPNYGYTF
j_call: TRBJ2-5; d_call: NA; clone_size: NA; v_call: TRBV7-3; cdr3_nt: TGTGCCAGCAGCTTAAGAGGGGGAGTAGAAGAGACCCAGTACTTC; cdr3_aa: CASSLRGGVEETQYF
j_call: TRBJ1-5; d_call: NA; clone_size: many; v_call: TRBV12-3/TRBV12-4; cdr3_nt: TGTGCCAGCAGTTTTACGGGCTTAACGAATCAGCCCCAGCATTTT; cdr3_aa: CASSFTGLTNQPQHF
j_call: TRBJ1-1; d_call: TRBD1; clone_size: NA; v_call: TRBV29-1; cdr3_nt: TGCAGCGTGTCTGGGACAGGGCGAAACACTGAAGCTTTCTTT; cdr3_aa: CSVSGTGRNTEAFF
j_call: TRBJ2-7; d_call: TRBD2; clone_size: many; v_call: TRBV12-3/TRBV12-4; cdr3_nt: TGTGCCAGCAGTTTGCGGGAGGAAGGGTACGAGCAGTACTTC; cdr3_aa: CASSLREEGYEQYF
j_call: TRBJ2-7; d_call: TRBD1; clone_size: many; v_call: TRBV7-9; cdr3_nt: TGTGCCAGCGGGAGACAGGGAGACGAGCAGTACTTC; cdr3_aa: CASGRQGDEQYF
j_call: TRBJ2-7; d_call: TRBD1; clone_size: few; v_call: TRBV7-9; cdr3_nt: TGTGCCAGCAGTTTATTCGGGACAGGGGGCTACGAGCAGTACTTC; cdr3_aa: CASSLFGTGGYEQYF
j_call: TRBJ2-2; d_call: NA; clone_size: few; v_call: TRBV25-1; cdr3_nt: TGTGCCAGCAGAGCCCTCCTGTTGCTGAACACCGGGGAGCTGTTTTTT; cdr3_aa: CASRALLLLNTGELFF
j_call: TRBJ1-2; d_call: NA; clone_size: NA; v_call: TRBV25-1; cdr3_nt: TGTGCCAGCAGTGATCCCCGCACGGGCGTGAACTATGGCTACACCTTC; cdr3_aa: CASSDPRTGVNYGYTF
j_call: TRBJ2-7; d_call: NA; clone_size: NA; v_call: TRBV29-1; cdr3_nt: TGCAGCCAGTTGGGTTACGAGCAGTACTTC; cdr3_aa: CSQLGYEQYF
j_call: TRBJ2-3; d_call: NA; clone_size: NA; v_call: TRBV10-3; cdr3_nt: TGTGCCAGCGTTCTAGCGCGGACAGATACGCAGTATTTT; cdr3_aa: CASVLARTDTQYF
j_call: TRBJ2-2; d_call: TRBD1; clone_size: NA; v_call: TRBV7-9; cdr3_nt: TGTGCCAGCAGCTTACCCACAGGGGGACTCGTCGGGCTAGTCGCCGGGGAGCTGTTTTTT; cdr3_aa: CASSLPTGGLVGLVAGELFF
j_call: TRBJ2-5; d_call: NA; clone_size: once; v_call: TRBV20-1; cdr3_nt: TGCAGTGCTAGAGATATTCTTTCCGGGACCCAGTACTTC; cdr3_aa: CSARDILSGTQYF
j_call: TRBJ2-5; d_call: NA; clone_size: many; v_call: TRBV7-8; cdr3_nt: TGTGCCAGCAGCCTAGGCTTTGCCGCAGAGACCCAGTACTTC; cdr3_aa: CASSLGFAAETQYF
j_call: TRBJ1-5; d_call: NA; clone_size: NA; v_call: TRBV19; cdr3_nt: TGTGCCAGTAGGGTGAACAGGTATAGCAATCAGCCCCAGCATTTT; cdr3_aa: CASRVNRYSNQPQHF
j_call: TRBJ2-3; d_call: TRBD2; clone_size: NA; v_call: TRBV12-3/TRBV12-4; cdr3_nt: TGTGCCAGCAGTTTCCTAGCGGGGGTGGAGTATTTT; cdr3_aa: CASSFLAGVEYF
j_call: TRBJ1-2; d_call: NA; clone_size: NA; v_call: TRBV10-3; cdr3_nt: TGTGCCATCAGCCCCGTGGCAGGGTATGGCTACACCTTC; cdr3_aa: CAISPVAGYGYTF
j_call: TRBJ1-5; d_call: NA; clone_size: NA; v_call: TRBV9; cdr3_nt: TGCGCCAGCAGCCCTTTAGCGGGAGGAAGCTACGAGCATTTT; cdr3_aa: CASSPLAGGSYEHF
j_call: TRBJ2-2; d_call: NA; clone_size: few; v_call: TRBV7-9; cdr3_nt: TGTGCCAGCAGCTCCTCAGGGTTTTCCGGGGAGCTGTTTTTT; cdr3_aa: CASSSSGFSGELFF
j_call: TRBJ1-4; d_call: NA; clone_size: many; v_call: TRBV29-1; cdr3_nt: TGCAGCGCTGCCCTACAGGGAACTAATGAAAAACTGTTTTTT; cdr3_aa: CSAALQGTNEKLFF
j_call: TRBJ1-5; d_call: NA; clone_size: few; v_call: TRBV7-7; cdr3_nt: TGTGCTAGCAGCTTATTAAGTTACTGGGTTAGCAATCAGCCCCAGCATTTT; cdr3_aa: CASSLLSYWVSNQPQHF
j_call: TRBJ2-7; d_call: NA; clone_size: few; v_call: TRBV20-1; cdr3_nt: TGCAGTGCCCCCGACAGGTCGGGCTACGAGCAGTACTTC; cdr3_aa: CSAPDRSGYEQYF
j_call: TRBJ2-6; d_call: TRBD1; clone_size: NA; v_call: TRBV11-1; cdr3_nt: TGTGCCAGCAGCCCCCGGGACAGGGGTCCCTCTGGGGCCAACGTCCTGACTTTC; cdr3_aa: CASSPRDRGPSGANVLTF
j_call: TRBJ2-5; d_call: NA; clone_size: many; v_call: TRBV19; cdr3_nt: TGTGCCAGCGGGCCGGGACAAGAGACCCAGTACTTC; cdr3_aa: CASGPGQETQYF
j_call: TRBJ2-5; d_call: TRBD2; clone_size: many; v_call: TRBV5-5; cdr3_nt: TGTGCCAGCAGCTGGGGACTAGCGGGGGTGGAGACCCAGTACTTC; cdr3_aa: CASSWGLAGVETQYF
j_call: TRBJ1-5; d_call: TRBD1; clone_size: many; v_call: TRBV24-1; cdr3_nt: TGTGCCACCAGCCAGGGGGCGAGGAATCAGCCCCAGCATTTT; cdr3_aa: CATSQGARNQPQHF
j_call: TRBJ1-1; d_call: NA; clone_size: many; v_call: TRBV19; cdr3_nt: TGTGCCAGTAGTGGGAGGAACACTGAAGCTTTCTTT; cdr3_aa: CASSGRNTEAFF
j_call: TRBJ2-2; d_call: TRBD1; clone_size: few; v_call: TRBV12-3/TRBV12-4; cdr3_nt: TGTGCCAGCAGAGGACAGGGGGCGCACGGGGAGCTGTTTTTT; cdr3_aa: CASRGQGAHGELFF
j_call: TRBJ1-5; d_call: NA; clone_size: NA; v_call: TRBV10-3; cdr3_nt: TGTGCCAGCAGCAAAGTCCCTTCCAATCAGCCCCAGCATTTT; cdr3_aa: CASSKVPSNQPQHF
j_call: TRBJ1-5; d_call: NA; clone_size: NA; v_call: TRBV7-2; cdr3_nt: TGTGCCAGCAGCGGCAGACTTTCTAGCAATCAGCCCCAGCATTTT; cdr3_aa: CASSGRLSSNQPQHF
j_call: TRBJ1-2; d_call: NA; clone_size: many; v_call: TRBV11-2; cdr3_nt: TGTGCCAGCAGCTCCTCCCTAACCTCGGGGGGCTACACCTTC; cdr3_aa: CASSSSLTSGGYTF
j_call: TRBJ1-1; d_call: NA; clone_size: NA; v_call: TRBV10-3; cdr3_nt: TGTGCCAGCAGTGTAACAGGGTTTGACACTGAAGCTTTCTTT; cdr3_aa: CASSVTGFDTEAFF
j_call: TRBJ1-6; d_call: NA; clone_size: many; v_call: TRBV20-1; cdr3_nt: TGCAGTGCCGTCAGGGGAGGTTCACCCCTCCACTTT; cdr3_aa: CSAVRGGSPLHF
j_call: TRBJ2-2; d_call: NA; clone_size: NA; v_call: TRBV7-9; cdr3_nt: TGTGCCAGCAGCTTCGGGGTGGGCACCGGGGAGCTGTTTTTT; cdr3_aa: CASSFGVGTGELFF
j_call: TRBJ1-3; d_call: TRBD1; clone_size: few; v_call: TRBV9; cdr3_nt: TGTGCCAGCTCGACAGGGGCACTTGGAAACACCATATATTTT; cdr3_aa: CASSTGALGNTIYF
j_call: TRBJ1-2; d_call: TRBD1; clone_size: NA; v_call: TRBV11-1; cdr3_nt: TGTGCCAGCAGCTTGGGACAGGGTCTAGGAGAAACTAACTATGGCTACACCTTC; cdr3_aa: CASSLGQGLGETNYGYTF
j_call: TRBJ2-7; d_call: TRBD1; clone_size: NA; v_call: TRBV7-2; cdr3_nt: TGTGCCAGCAGCTTAGCAGGGACAGGGGCAACCTACGAGCAGTACTTC; cdr3_aa: CASSLAGTGATYEQYF
j_call: TRBJ2-7; d_call: TRBD1; clone_size: many; v_call: TRBV7-2; cdr3_nt: TGTGCCAGCAGCTTTTTGGCCGCCGGGACAGCCTACGAGCAGTACTTC; cdr3_aa: CASSFLAAGTAYEQYF
j_call: TRBJ1-5; d_call: NA; clone_size: NA; v_call: TRBV28; cdr3_nt: TGTGCCAGCAGTTTCAGGGGAGGTCAGCCCCAGCATTTT; cdr3_aa: CASSFRGGQPQHF
j_call: TRBJ1-5; d_call: NA; clone_size: many; v_call: TRBV19; cdr3_nt: TGTGCCAGTAGTATAACAGGGCCTAATCAGCCCCAGCATTTT; cdr3_aa: CASSITGPNQPQHF